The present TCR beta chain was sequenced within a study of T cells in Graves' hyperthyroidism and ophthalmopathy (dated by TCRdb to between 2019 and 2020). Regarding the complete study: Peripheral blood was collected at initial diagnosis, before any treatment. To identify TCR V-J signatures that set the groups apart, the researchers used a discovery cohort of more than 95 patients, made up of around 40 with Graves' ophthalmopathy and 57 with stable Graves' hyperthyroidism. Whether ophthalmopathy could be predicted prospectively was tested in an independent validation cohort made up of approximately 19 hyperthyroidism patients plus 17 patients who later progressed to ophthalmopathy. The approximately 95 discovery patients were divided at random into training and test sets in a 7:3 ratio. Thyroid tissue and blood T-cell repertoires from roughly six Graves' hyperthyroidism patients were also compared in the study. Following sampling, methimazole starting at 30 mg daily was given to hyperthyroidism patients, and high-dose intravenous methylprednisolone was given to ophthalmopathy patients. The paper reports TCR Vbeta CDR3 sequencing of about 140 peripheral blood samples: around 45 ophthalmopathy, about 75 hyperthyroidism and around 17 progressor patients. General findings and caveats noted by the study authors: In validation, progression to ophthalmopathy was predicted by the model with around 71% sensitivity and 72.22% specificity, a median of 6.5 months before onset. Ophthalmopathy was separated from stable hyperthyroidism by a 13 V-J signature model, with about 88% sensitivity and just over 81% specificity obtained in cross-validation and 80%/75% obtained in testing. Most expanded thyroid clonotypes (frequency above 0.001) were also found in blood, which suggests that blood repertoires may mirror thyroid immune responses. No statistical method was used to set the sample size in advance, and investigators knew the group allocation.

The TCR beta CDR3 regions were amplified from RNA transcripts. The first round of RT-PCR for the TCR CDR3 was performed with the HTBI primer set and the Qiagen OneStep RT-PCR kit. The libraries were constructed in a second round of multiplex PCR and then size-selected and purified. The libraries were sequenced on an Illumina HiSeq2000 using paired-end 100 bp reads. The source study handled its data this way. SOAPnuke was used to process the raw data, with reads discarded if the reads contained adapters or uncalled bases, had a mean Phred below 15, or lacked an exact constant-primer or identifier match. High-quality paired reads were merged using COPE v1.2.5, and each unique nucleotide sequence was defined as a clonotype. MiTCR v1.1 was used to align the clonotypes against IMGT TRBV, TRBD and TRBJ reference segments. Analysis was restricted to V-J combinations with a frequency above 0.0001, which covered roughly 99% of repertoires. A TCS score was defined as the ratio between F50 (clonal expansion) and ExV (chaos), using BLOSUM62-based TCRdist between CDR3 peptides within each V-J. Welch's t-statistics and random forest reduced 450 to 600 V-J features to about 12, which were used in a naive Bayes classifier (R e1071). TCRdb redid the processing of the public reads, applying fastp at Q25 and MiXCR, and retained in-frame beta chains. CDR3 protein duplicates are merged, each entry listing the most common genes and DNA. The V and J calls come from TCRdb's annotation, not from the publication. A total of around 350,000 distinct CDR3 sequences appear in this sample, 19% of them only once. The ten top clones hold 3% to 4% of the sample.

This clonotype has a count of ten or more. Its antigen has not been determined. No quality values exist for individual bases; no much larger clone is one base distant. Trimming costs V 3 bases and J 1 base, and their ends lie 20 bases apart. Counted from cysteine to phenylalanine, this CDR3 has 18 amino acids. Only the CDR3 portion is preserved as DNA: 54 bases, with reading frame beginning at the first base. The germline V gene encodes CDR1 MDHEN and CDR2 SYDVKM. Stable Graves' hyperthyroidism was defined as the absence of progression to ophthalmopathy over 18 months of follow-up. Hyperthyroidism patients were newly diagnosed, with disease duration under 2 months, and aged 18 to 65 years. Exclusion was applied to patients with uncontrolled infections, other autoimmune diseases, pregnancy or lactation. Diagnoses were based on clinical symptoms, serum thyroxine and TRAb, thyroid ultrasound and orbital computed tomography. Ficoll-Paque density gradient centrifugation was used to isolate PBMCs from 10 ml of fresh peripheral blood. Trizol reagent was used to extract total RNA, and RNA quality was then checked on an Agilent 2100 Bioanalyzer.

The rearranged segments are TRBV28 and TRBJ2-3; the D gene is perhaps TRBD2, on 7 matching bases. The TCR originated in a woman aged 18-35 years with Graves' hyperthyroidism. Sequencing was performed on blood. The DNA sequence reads TGTGCCAGCAGTTTTCCAGTTGGGGGGGGCGGGGGCACAGATACGCAGTATTTT. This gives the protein CASSFPVGGGGGTDTQYF.